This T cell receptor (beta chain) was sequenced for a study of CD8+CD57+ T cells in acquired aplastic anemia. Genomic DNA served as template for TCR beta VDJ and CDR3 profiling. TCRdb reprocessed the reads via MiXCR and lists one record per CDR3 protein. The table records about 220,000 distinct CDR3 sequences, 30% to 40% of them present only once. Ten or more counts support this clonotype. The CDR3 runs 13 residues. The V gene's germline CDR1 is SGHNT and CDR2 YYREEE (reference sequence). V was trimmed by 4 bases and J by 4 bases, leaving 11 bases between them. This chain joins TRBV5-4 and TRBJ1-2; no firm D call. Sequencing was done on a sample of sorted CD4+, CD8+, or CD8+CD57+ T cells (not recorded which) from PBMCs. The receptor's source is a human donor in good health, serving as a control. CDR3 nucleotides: TGTGCCAGCAGCGTGGATGAACTCTATGGCTACACCTTC. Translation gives CASSVDELYGYTF. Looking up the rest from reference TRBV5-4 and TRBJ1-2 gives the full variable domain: ETGVTQSPTHLIKTRGQQVTLRCSSQSGHNTVSWYQQALGQGPQFIFQYYREEENGRGNFPPRFSGLQFPNYSSELNVNALELDDSALYLCASSVDELYGYTFGSGTRLTVV.